Presented here are 13 T cell receptor beta chains from one specimen sequenced in a study of shared T cell receptors in the human thymus. The data were produced by immunoSEQ multiplex PCR, yet TCRdb's version contains in-frame clones alone and is incomplete. The sample comprises around 730,000 clones, 80% to 90% of which are singletons, and around 0.01% rests with the top ten. The sample was also reused in another study, on human thymus T cells.

Sequenced material: thymocytes. The origin of the receptors is a girl in the first two years of life with a congenital heart defect.

The gene calls are TRBV7-3 and TRBJ2-3, with a weak D call TRBD1 (5 bases). V was cut by 1 base and J by 6 bases, with 11 bases left in between. CDR3 length equals 14 residues. Germline CDR1 and CDR2: SGHTA and FQGTGA. The CDR3: CASSLKTKGDTQYF. CDR3 sequence (DNA): TGTGCCAGCAGCTTAAAGACAAAGGGGGATACGCAGTATTTT.

The chain joins TRBV4-3 to TRBJ2-2; 15 positions match TRBD2. Unmatched junction bases numbered 5, after V lost 3 bases and J lost 3 bases. This CDR3 region has 18 residues. The germline CDR1 and CDR2 sequences are LGHNA and YSLEER. CDR3 region: CASSHGLAGGTYTGELFF. Here the CDR3 DNA reads TGCGCCAGCAGCCATGGACTAGCGGGGGGGACCTACACCGGGGAGCTGTTTTTT.

About this clone: This same CDR3 is encoded by further DNA sequences in the sample. The chain's CDR3 is CAISAGGYGYTF. The CDR3 nucleotides read TGTGCCATCAGTGCAGGTGGCTATGGCTACACCTTC. The V call is TRBV10-3, the J call TRBJ1-2; no definite D call. The germline V gene has CDR1 ENHRY and CDR2 SYGVKD. The V gene lost 4 bases and the J gene lost 4 bases, with 7 bases spanning the gap. The CDR3 runs to 12 residues.

This clone was observed once. The chain uses TRBV28 and TRBJ1-1; D gene uncertain. Trimming pared 3 bases from V and 1 base from J, leaving 18 bases between. CDR1 MDHEN and CDR2 SYDVKM come from the germline V gene. This CDR3 has 17 amino acids. The CDR3 nucleotides are TGTGCCAGCAGTTTTTCTGGGCTTCGGTGGCCGAACACTGAAGCTTTCTTT. As protein: CASSFSGLRWPNTEAFF.

The chain links TRBV5-1 to TRBJ1-2, with a possible D match to TRBD1 (5 bases). The CDR3 has 15 residues. Per the germline V gene, CDR1 is SGHRS and CDR2 is YFSETQ. The V end lost 1 base, the J end lost 5 bases, and 15 bases lay between the germline ends. CDR3 DNA: TGCGCCAGCAGCTTGACGGGGGAGTGGAGGTATGGCTACACCTTC. It translates to CASSLTGEWRYGYTF. Together with reference TRBV5-1 and TRBJ1-2, the CDR3 gives the full variable domain: KAGVTQTPRYLIKTRGQQVTLSCSPISGHRSVSWYQQTPGQGLQFLFEYFSETQRNKGNFPGRFSGRQFSNSRSEMNVSTLELGDSALYLCASSLTGEWRYGYTFGSGTRLTVV.

V usage is TRBV6-1 and J usage is TRBJ1-2; D remains ambiguous. V dropped 0 bases and J dropped 0 bases, with 11 bases sitting between them. CDR1 and CDR2 from the germline V gene are MNHNS and SASEGT. This CDR3 is built from 16 residues. This CDR3 reads CASSEAPRESNYGYTF. The CDR3, as DNA: TGTGCCAGCAGTGAAGCTCCTAGGGAGTCTAACTATGGCTACACCTTC.

The chain combines TRBV5-8 with TRBJ2-1, with 8 nucleotides matching TRBD1. J lost 2 bases, V lost 0 bases, and 4 bases had no gene match. The CDR3 is 16 amino acids. Germline V gene lookup returns CDR1 SGHTS and CDR2 YDEGEE. The CDR3 loop reads CASSLARDRPYNEQFF. The CDR3 bases are TGTGCCAGCAGCTTGGCCCGGGACAGGCCCTACAATGAGCAGTTCTTC.

The chain carries TRBV27 and TRBJ1-2; D remains ambiguous. Between the trimmed V and J ends, which lost 3 bases and 6 bases, there was a span of 14 bases. CDR1 is MNHEY and CDR2 is SMNVEV in the germline V gene (reference sequence). CDR3 length equals 14 residues. CDR3 sequence: CASSFYGEEDGYTF. The DNA of the CDR3 is TGTGCCAGCAGTTTTTATGGGGAGGAGGATGGCTACACCTTC.

This chain links TRBV20-1 with TRBJ2-3, with D hard to call. Germline loops: CDR1 DFQATT, CDR2 SNEGSKA (reference sequence). With 8 bases removed from V and 2 bases from J, the gap between germline ends came to 5 bases. This CDR3 is built from 10 residues. Here the CDR3 DNA reads TGCAGTCCCTTCACAGATACGCAGTATTTT. This translates into CSPFTDTQYF.

The chain couples TRBV27 to TRBJ2-1, with 8 bases that match TRBD2. CDR1 is MNHEY and CDR2 is SMNVEV in the germline V gene (reference sequence). This CDR3 region has 13 residues. V lost 4 bases and J lost 15; bases outside the gene matches: 11. CDR3 residues: CASSSGTSHCLFF. As DNA, the CDR3 is TGTGCCAGCAGTTCCGGGACTAGTCATTGTCTGTTCTTC.

The chain recombines TRBV27 with TRBJ2-7, with D maybe TRBD1 (5 bases). The CDR3 length is 17 residues. Between the trimmed V and J ends, which lost 1 base and 7 bases, there was a span of 23 bases. Germline V gene sequence: CDR1 MNHEY, CDR2 SMNVEV (reference sequence). The CDR3 region is CASSLFSPKTDLREQYF. For the CDR3, the DNA is TGTGCCAGCAGTTTATTCTCTCCCAAGACAGACCTTAGGGAGCAGTACTTC.

The rearrangement links TRBV20-1 to TRBJ2-5; D remains ambiguous. The ends were cut back, 8 bases at V and 1 base at J, with 5 bases in the middle. CDR1 is DFQATT, CDR2 SNEGSKA, per germline (reference sequence). The CDR3 totals 10 residues. The CDR3, as DNA: TGCAGTACGCGCCAAGAGACCCAGTACTTC. Translating it yields CSTRQETQYF.

The chain has TRBV5-8 and TRBJ2-2; no definite D call. The ends were cut back, 1 base at V and 2 bases at J, with 18 bases in the middle. This CDR3 comprises 18 residues. The germline V gene encodes CDR1 SGHTS and CDR2 YDEGEE. CDR3 amino acids: CASSLLVYTEINTGELFF. The CDR3 nucleotides are TGTGCCAGCAGCTTGCTCGTATATACAGAAATAAACACCGGGGAGCTGTTTTTT.